This T cell receptor beta chain was retrieved from a study of blood T cells in healthy people across ages. The CDR3 runs to 12 residues. V lost 2 bases to trimming and J lost 7 bases, with 9 bases between them. Germline CDR1 reads SGDLS; CDR2 reads YYNGEE. Together with a sample-barcoded 5' primer, a J-beta primer mix was included in a second PCR lasting roughly 6 to 12 cycles. MiXCR, run by TCRdb on the 5' RACE reads, gives a single entry per CDR3 protein. The sample has about 560,000 distinct CDR3 sequences; about 25% are singletons. This sample was shared with a second study, whose subject was T cells of mothers and their children.

The sequence was collected from a boy under 10 years old in good health. The chain recombines TRBV9 with TRBJ1-2; weak D call: TRBD1 (5 bases). The sequenced sample consisted of blood. In nucleotides, the CDR3 is TGTGCCAGCAGCGTCCAGGGCTCTGGCTACACCTTC. It codes for CASSVQGSGYTF.